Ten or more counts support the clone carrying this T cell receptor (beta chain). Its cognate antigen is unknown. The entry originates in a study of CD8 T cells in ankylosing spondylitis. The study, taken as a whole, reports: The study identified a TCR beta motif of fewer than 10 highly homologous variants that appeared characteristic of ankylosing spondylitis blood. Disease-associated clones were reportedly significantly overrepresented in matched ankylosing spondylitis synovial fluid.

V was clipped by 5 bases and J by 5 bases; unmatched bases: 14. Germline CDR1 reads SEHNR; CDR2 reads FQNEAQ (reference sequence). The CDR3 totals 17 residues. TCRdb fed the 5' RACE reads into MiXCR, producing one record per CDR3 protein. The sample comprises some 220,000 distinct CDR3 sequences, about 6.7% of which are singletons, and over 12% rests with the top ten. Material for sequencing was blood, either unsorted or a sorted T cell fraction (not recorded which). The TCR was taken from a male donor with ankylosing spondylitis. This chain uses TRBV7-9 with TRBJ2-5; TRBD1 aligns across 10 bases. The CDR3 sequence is CASSEPRGQGVLETQYF. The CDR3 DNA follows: TGTGCCAGCAGCGAACCCCGAGGACAGGGGGTGTTGGAGACCCAGTACTTC.